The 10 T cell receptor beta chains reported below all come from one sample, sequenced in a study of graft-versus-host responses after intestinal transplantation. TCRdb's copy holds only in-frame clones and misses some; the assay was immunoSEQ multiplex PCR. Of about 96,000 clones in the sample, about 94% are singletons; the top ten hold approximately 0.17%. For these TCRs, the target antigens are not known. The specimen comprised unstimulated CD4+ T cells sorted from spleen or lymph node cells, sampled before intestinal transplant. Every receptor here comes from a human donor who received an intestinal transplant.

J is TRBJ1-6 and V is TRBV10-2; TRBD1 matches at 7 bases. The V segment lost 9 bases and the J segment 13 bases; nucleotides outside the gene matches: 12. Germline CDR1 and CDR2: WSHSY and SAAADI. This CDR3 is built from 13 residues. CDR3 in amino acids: CASKTGVPGPLHF. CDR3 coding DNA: TGCGCCAGTAAAACAGGGGTCCCCGGGCCCCTCCACTTT.

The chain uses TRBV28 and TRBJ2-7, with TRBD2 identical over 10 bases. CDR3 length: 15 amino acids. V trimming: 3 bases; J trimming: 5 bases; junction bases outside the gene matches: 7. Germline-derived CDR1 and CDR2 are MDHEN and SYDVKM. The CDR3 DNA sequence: TGTGCCAGCAGTTTCCTAGCGGGAGTTGCGGACGAGCAGTACTTC. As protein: CASSFLAGVADEQYF.

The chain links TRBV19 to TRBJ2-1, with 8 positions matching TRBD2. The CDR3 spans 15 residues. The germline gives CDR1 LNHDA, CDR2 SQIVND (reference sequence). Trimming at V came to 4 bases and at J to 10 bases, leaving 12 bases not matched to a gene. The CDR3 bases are TGTGCCAGTAGTACCAGCGGGAGACTGGGTGGGGAGCAGTTCTTC. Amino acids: CASSTSGRLGGEQFF.

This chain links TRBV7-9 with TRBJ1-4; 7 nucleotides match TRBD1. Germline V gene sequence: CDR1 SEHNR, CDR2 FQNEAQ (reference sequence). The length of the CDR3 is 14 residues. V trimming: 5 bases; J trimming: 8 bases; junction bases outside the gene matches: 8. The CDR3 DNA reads TGTGCCAGCAGCCTAGGACAGGCGGAGGAAAAACTGTTTTTT. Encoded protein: CASSLGQAEEKLFF.

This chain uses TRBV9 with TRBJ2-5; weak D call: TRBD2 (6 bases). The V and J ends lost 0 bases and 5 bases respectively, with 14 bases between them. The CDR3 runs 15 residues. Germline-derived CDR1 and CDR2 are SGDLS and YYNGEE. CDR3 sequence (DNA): TGTGCCAGCAGCGTAGCTGGAGGGGCCGGGGAGACCCAGTACTTC. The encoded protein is CASSVAGGAGETQYF.

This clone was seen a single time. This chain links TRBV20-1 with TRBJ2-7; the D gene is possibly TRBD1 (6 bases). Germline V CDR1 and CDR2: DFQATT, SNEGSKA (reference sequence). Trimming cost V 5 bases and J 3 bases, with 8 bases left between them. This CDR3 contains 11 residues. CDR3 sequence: CSAPGVYEQYF. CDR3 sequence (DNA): TGCAGTGCTCCAGGGGTCTACGAGCAGTACTTC.

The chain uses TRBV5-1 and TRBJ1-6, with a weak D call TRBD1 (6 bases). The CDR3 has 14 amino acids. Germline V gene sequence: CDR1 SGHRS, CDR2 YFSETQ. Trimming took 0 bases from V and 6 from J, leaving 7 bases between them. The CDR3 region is CASSLDRVNSPLHF. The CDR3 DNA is TGCGCCAGCAGCTTGGACAGGGTTAATTCACCCCTCCACTTT.

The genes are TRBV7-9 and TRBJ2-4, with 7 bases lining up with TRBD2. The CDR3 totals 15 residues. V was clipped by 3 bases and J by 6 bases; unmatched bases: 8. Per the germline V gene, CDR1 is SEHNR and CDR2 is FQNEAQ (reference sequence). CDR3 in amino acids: CASSFYGGGRNIQYF. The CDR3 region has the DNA TGTGCCAGCAGCTTTTACGGGGGAGGGAGAAACATTCAGTACTTC.

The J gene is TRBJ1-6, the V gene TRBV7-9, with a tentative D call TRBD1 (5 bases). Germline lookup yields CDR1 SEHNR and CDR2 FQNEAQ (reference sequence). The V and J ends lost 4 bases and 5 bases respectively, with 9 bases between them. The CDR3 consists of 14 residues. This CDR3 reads CASSWDWDNSPLHF. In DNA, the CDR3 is TGTGCCAGCAGCTGGGACTGGGATAATTCACCCCTCCACTTT.

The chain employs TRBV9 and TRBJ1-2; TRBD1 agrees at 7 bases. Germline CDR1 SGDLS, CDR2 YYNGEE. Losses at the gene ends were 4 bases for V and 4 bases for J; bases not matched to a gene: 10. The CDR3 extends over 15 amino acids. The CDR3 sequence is CASSPGQIESYGYTF. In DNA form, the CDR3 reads TGTGCCAGCAGCCCGGGACAGATAGAAAGCTATGGCTACACCTTC.